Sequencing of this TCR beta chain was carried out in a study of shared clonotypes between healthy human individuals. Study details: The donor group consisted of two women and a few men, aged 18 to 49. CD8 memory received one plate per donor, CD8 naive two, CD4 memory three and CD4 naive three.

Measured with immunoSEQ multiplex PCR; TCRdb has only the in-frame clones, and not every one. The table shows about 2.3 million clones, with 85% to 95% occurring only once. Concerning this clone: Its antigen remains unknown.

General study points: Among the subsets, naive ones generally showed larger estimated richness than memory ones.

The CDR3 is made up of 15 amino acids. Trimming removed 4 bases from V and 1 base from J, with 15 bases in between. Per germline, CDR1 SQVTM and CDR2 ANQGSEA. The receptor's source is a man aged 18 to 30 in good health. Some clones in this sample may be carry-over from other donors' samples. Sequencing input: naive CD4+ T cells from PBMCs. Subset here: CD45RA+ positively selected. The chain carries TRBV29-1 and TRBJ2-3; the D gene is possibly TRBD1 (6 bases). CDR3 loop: CSVGRGPGGTDTQYF. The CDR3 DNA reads TGCAGCGTTGGCAGGGGACCTGGGGGCACAGATACGCAGTATTTT.